This T cell receptor (beta chain) appears in the sequencing data of a study of blood T cell repertoires in COVID-19. Study-level information: Samples representing acute and convalescent COVID-19 were sourced from the United States, Italy and Spain. Nucleic acid was either cDNA or gDNA, and it came from T cells, B-cell-depleted T cells, or PBMCs.

This CDR3 has 15 residues. V lost 1 base, J lost 5 bases, and 14 bases lay in between. In germline, CDR1 is MNHNS, CDR2 SASEGT. A single count supports this clone. Seattle participants joined during active infection and were tracked over time. Profiling relied on immunoSEQ multiplex PCR, and the TCRdb table lists in-frame clones only, not all of them. The profile covers about 150,000 clones, with about 83% appearing a single time and about 12% taken by the ten largest. This chain links TRBV6-1 with TRBJ2-5; possible D gene TRBD2, 5 bases. The receptor's source is a woman aged 55-75 years with COVID-19, enrolled during active disease. The specimen sequenced was peripheral blood. This CDR3 is CASSEERVSEETQYF. For the CDR3, the DNA is TGTGCCAGCAGTGAAGAGAGGGTGTCGGAGGAGACCCAGTACTTC.